Below are 3 T cell receptor beta chains sequenced from a single sample in a study of T-cell reconstitution after alpha-beta-depleted transplantation in children. As it was prepared, the TCRbeta library received unique molecular identifiers. One entry per CDR3 protein, called by TCRdb with MiXCR from the PCR reads. The sample holds fewer than 750,000 distinct CDR3 sequences, under 25% seen once. Sequenced here: PBMCs, mostly from graft donor cells, sampled 360 days after TCRalphabeta/CD19-depleted stem cell transplant. Every receptor here comes from a boy in the first two years of life who had a stem cell transplant for acute myeloid leukemia, so the T cells may come from the graft donor.

In its sample, this clonotype was seen many times. The rearrangement links TRBV20-1 to TRBJ2-5, with D maybe TRBD2 (5 bases). This CDR3 is built from 11 residues. Per the germline V gene, CDR1 is DFQATT and CDR2 is SNEGSKA (reference sequence). The germline V and J ends were trimmed by 6 bases and 2 bases, with 7 bases remaining between them. The CDR3 loop reads CSAPGQETQYF. In DNA, the CDR3 is TGCAGTGCCCCGGGGCAAGAGACCCAGTACTTC.

This clonotype was seen many times. This chain connects TRBV29-1 to TRBJ2-5; possibly TRBD1 or TRBD2 for D (5 bases each). CDR1 is SQVTM and CDR2 is ANQGSEA in the germline V gene. The CDR3 totals 13 residues. Between the trimmed V and J ends, which lost 3 bases and 2 bases, there was a span of 10 bases. The chain's CDR3 is CSVEWGIQETQYF. CDR3 nucleotide sequence: TGCAGCGTTGAGTGGGGGATTCAAGAGACCCAGTACTTC.

This clonotype has only a few counts. The CDR3 DNA follows: TGTGCCAGCAGTGTGACAGCCCAAGAGACCCAGTACTTC. Its protein is CASSVTAQETQYF. The V gene is TRBV25-1, the J gene TRBJ2-5, with D possibly being TRBD1 (5 bases). CDR3 length: 13 residues. Trimming took off 4 bases at V and 1 base at J, with 7 bases between the two ends. CDR1 and CDR2 from the germline V gene are MGHDK and SYGVNS.